This TCR beta chain was identified during a study of T-cell reconstitution after alpha-beta-depleted transplantation in children. A TCRbeta library incorporating unique molecular identifiers was prepared. TCRdb analysed the PCR reads with MiXCR anew, one entry per CDR3 protein. Among more than 500,000 distinct CDR3 sequences listed, about an eighth were seen once. This clonotype was observed at least ten times. The antigen is unknown. Study-wide results and limits: Reportedly, alpha-beta T cells present about two months post-transplant originated from several hundred expanded clones of graft origin.

Trimming stripped 4 bases from V and 9 bases from J, with 12 bases between. Germline V lookup: CDR1 SGHTA, CDR2 FQGNSA. CDR3 length equals 13 residues. This chain joins TRBV7-2 and TRBJ2-2; the D call may be TRBD1 or TRBD2 (5 bases each). Material: PBMCs, mostly from graft donor cells, obtained 180 days after TCRalphabeta/CD19-depleted stem cell transplant. The clonotype originates from a female patient aged 2-15 years who had a stem cell transplant for aplastic anemia, so the T cells may come from the graft donor. Here the CDR3 DNA reads TGTGCCAGCAGCTCCCGGGGCGGGTGGGAGCTGTTTTTT. Translated, it gives CASSSRGGWELFF.